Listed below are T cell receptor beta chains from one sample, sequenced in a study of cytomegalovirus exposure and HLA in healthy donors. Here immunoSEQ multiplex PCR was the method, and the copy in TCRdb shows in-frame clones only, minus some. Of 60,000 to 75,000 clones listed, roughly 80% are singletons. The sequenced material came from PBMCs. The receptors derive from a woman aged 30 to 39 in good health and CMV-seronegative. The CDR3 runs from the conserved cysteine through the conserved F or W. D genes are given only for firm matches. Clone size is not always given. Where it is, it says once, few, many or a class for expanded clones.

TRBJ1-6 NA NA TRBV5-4 TGTGCCAGCAGCTTCGGGGAGTCACCCCTCCACTTT CASSFGESPLHF
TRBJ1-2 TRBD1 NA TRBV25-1 TGTGCCAGCAGTGATGTGGACAGGGATGGCGGCTACACCTTC CASSDVDRDGGYTF
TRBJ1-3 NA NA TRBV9 TGTGCCAGCAGCGGGGGTCAGGGGACTGGAAACACCATATATTTT CASSGGQGTGNTIYF
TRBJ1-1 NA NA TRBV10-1 TGCGCCAGCAGTTTAGACAGGACCACTGAAGCTTTCTTT CASSLDRTTEAFF
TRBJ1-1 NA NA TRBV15 TGTGCCACCAGCGTTTTTCCGGAGCGGGATACTGAAGCTTTCTTT CATSVFPERDTEAFF
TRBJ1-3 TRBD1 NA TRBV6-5 TGTGCCAGCAGAAAGTTGACAGGGGCTGGAAACACCATATATTTT CASRKLTGAGNTIYF
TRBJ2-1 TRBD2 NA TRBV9 TGTGCCAGCAGCTTAACGGGTACTAGCGGGAGAATTAATCCCCGGGAGCAGTTCTTC CASSLTGTSGRINPREQFF
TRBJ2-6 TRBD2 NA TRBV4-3 TGCGCCAGCAGCCAGGATTTACTAGCGGGATTTTCTGGGGCCAACGTCCTGACTTTC CASSQDLLAGFSGANVLTF
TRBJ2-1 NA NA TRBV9 TGTGCCAGCAGCGTACCAGGGTCTCGCTACAATGAGCAGTTCTTC CASSVPGSRYNEQFF
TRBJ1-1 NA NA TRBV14 TGTGCCAGCAGCCCCTTCCGGGATTGGGGCACTGAAGCTTTCTTT CASSPFRDWGTEAFF
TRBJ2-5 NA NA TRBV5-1 TGCGCCAGCAGCTTGGAGGGCAGGGGATCTCAAGAGACCCAGTACTTC CASSLEGRGSQETQYF
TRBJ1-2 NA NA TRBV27 TGTGCCAGCAGTTTAGCACCGCCGGGGGGCTATGGCTACACCTTC CASSLAPPGGYGYTF
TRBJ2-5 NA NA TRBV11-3 TGTGCCAGCAGCTCACAGGGCCAAGAGACCCAGTACTTC CASSSQGQETQYF
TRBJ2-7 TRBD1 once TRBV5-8 TGTGCCAGCAGCTTCAGGACAGGGAACTACGAGCAGTACTTC CASSFRTGNYEQYF
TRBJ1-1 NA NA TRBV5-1 TGCGCCAGCAGCTTGGAAGGGGGTGCCCGCACAGGTGAAGCTTTCTTT CASSLEGGARTGEAFF